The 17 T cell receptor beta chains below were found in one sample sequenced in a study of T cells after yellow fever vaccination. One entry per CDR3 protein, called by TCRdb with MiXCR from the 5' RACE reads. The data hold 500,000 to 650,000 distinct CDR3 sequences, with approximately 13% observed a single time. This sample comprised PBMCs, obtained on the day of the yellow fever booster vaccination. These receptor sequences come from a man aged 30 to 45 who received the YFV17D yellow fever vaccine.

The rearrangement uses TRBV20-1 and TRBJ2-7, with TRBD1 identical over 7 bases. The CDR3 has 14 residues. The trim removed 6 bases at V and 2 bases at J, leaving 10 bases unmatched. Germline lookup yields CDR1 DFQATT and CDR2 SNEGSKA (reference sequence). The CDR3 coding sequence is TGCAGTGCAAGTGCCGGGACAGCGGCCTACGAGCAGTACTTC. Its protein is CSASAGTAAYEQYF.

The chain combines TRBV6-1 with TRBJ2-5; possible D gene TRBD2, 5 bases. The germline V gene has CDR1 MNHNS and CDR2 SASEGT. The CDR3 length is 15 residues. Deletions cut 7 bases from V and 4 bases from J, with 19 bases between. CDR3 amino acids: CASNPPSFRGETQYF. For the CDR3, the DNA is TGTGCCAGCAATCCCCCAAGCTTTCGGGGAGAGACCCAGTACTTC.

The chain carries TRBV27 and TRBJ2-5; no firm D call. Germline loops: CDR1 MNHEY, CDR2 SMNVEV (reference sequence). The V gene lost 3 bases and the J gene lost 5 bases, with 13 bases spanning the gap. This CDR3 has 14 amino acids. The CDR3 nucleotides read TGTGCCAGCAGTTTTGGTTGGGGTGGGGAGACCCAGTACTTC. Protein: CASSFGWGGETQYF.

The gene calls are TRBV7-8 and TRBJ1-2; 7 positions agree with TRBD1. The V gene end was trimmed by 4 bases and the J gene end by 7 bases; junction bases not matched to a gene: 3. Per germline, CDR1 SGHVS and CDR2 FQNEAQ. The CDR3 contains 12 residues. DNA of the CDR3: TGTGCCAGCAGCTCGACAGGGTCTGGCTACACCTTC. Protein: CASSSTGSGYTF.

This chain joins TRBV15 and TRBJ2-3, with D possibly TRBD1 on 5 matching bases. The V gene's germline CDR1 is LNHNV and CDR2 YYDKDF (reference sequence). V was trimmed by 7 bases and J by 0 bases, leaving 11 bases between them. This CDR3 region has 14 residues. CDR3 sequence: CATKGEPSTDTQYF. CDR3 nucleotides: TGTGCCACCAAAGGGGAACCAAGCACAGATACGCAGTATTTT. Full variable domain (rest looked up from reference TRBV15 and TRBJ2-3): DAMVIQNPRYQVTQFGKPVTLSCSQTLNHNVMYWYQQKSSQAPKLLFHYYDKDFNNEADTPDNFQSRRPNTSFCFLDIRSPGLGDTAMYLCATKGEPSTDTQYFGPGTRLTVL.

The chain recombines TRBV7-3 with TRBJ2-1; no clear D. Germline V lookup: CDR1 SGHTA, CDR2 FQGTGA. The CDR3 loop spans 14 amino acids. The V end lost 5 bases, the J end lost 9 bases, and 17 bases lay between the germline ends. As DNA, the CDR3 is TGTGCCAGCAGCAAGGGCCCCGAGAGGCGTGAGCAGTTCTTC. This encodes CASSKGPERREQFF.

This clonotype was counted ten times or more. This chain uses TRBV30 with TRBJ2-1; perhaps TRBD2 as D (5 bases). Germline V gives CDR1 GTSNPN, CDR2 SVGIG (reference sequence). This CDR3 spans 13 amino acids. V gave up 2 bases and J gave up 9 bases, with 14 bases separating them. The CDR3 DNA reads TGTGCCTGGAGTCTGGTGAGGGAGACTGAGCAGTTCTTC. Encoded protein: CAWSLVRETEQFF. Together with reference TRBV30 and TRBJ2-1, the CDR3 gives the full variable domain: SQTIHQWPATLVQPVGSPLSLECTVEGTSNPNLYWYRQAAGRGLQLLFYSVGIGQISSEVPQNLSASRPQDRQFILSSKKLLLSDSGFYLCAWSLVRETEQFFGPGTRLTVL.

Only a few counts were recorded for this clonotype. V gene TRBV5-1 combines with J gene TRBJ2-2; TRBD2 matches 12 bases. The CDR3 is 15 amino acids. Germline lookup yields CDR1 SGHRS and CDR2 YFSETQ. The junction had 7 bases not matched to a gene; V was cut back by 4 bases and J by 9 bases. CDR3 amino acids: CASSKGTSGFRELFF. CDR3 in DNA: TGCGCCAGCAGCAAGGGGACTAGCGGGTTCAGGGAGCTGTTTTTT.

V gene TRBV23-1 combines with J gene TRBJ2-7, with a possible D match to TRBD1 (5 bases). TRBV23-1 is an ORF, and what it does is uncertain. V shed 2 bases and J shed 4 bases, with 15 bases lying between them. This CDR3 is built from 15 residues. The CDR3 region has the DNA TGCGCCAGCAGTCAACAGGGAAAGGCATTATACGAGCAGTACTTC. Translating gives CASSQQGKALYEQYF.

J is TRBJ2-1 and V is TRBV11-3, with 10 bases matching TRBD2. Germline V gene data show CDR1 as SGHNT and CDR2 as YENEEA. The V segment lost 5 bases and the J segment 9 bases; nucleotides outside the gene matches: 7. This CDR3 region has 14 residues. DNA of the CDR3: TGTGCCAGCAGCACCGGACTAGCGGCCGCTGAGCAGTTCTTC. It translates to CASSTGLAAAEQFF.

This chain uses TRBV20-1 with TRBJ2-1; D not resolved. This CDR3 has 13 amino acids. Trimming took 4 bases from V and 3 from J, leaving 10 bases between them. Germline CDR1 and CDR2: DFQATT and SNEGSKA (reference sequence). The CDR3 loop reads CSAKGQIYNEQFF. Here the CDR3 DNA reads TGCAGTGCTAAAGGCCAGATCTACAATGAGCAGTTCTTC.

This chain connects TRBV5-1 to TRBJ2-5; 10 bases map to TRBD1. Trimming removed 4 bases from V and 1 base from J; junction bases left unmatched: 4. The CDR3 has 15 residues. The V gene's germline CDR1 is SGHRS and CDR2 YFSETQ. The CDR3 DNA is TGCGCCAGCAGCCGGGACAGGGGTCTCCAAGAGACCCAGTACTTC. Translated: CASSRDRGLQETQYF.

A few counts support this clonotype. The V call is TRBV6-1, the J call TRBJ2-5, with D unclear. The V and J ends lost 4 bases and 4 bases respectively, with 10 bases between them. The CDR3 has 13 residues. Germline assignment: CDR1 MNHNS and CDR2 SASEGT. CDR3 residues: CASSVGFGETQYF. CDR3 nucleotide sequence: TGTGCCAGCAGTGTGGGCTTTGGAGAGACCCAGTACTTC.

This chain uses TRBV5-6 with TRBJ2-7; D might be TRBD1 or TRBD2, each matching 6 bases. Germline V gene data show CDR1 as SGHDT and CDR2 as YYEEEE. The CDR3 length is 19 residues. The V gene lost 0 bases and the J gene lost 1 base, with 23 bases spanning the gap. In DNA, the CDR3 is TGTGCCAGCAGCTTGGCCGGAGCGGCAGGTGGGGGGCTTTCCTACGAGCAGTACTTC. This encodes CASSLAGAAGGGLSYEQYF.

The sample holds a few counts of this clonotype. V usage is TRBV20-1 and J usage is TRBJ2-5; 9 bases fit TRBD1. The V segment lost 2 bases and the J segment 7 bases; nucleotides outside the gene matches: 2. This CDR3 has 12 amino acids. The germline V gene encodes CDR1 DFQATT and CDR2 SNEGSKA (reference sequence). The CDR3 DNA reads TGCAGTGCTAGAACAGGGGGCAGGACCCAGTACTTC. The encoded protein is CSARTGGRTQYF.

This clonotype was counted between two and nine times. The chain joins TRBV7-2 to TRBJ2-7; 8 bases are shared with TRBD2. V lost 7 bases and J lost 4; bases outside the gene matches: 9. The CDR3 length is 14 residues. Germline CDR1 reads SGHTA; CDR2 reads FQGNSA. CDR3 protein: CASNKAGALYEQYF. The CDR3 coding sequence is TGTGCCAGCAATAAAGCGGGAGCCTTGTACGAGCAGTACTTC.

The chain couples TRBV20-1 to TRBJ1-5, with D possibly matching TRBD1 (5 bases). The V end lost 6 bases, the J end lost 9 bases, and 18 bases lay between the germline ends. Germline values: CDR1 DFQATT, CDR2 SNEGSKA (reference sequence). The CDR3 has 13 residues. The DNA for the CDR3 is TGCAGTGCCCCTCGGGGCAGGGAGGGGCCCCAGCATTTT. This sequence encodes CSAPRGREGPQHF.